This T cell receptor (beta chain) was recorded in a study of T-cell memory formation after mild COVID-19. Overall study results and limits: Clones which contracted sat mainly in CM and EM if CD4+, and in EMRA if CD8+. CD4+ bias marked clones expanding day 15 to 37, unlike balanced contracting clones.

This clonotype was detected many times. Antigen specificity is unknown. TCRdb re-called the 5' RACE reads with MiXCR, one entry per CDR3 protein. The sample lists roughly 130,000 distinct CDR3 sequences, 5% to 6.5% occurring once. This CDR3 spans 15 amino acids. In germline, CDR1 is SEHNR, CDR2 FQNEAQ (reference sequence). Trimming removed 3 bases at V and 7 bases at J, with 19 bases between. Sequenced: PBMCs or a T cell subset sorted from them (not recorded which). J is TRBJ2-7 and V is TRBV7-9; D is possibly TRBD2 (5 bases). This clonotype originated in an adult woman who had mild COVID-19 (a few samples of this study predate the infection). Cell type and time point are not known. The CDR3 nucleotides are TGTGCCAGCAGCTTCGTTCTAGGCGGGTACGAAGAGCAGTACTTC. It yields the protein CASSFVLGGYEEQYF.